Each of the 6 T cell receptor beta chains below was sequenced from the same sample in a study of T cell changes during pregnancy in multiple sclerosis. Profiling relied on immunoSEQ multiplex PCR, and the TCRdb table lists in-frame clones only, not all of them. The sample lists around 72,000 clones, around nine tenths occurring once. Here the sequenced sample was CD4+ T cells from peripheral blood mononuclear cells, taken before pregnancy. The receptors shown here come from a female donor with multiple sclerosis, enrolled in a pregnancy study.

V is TRBV11-2 and J is TRBJ1-1; no definite D call. The V gene's germline CDR1 is SGHAT and CDR2 FQNNGV. V was clipped by 2 bases and J by 4 bases, with 14 bases between them. This CDR3 contains 15 residues. CDR3 region: CASSLSGYRLTEAFF. CDR3 DNA sequence: TGTGCCAGCAGCTTATCGGGGTATAGGCTCACTGAAGCTTTCTTT. Full variable domain (outside the CDR3, taken from reference TRBV11-2 and TRBJ1-1): EAGVAQSPRYKIIEKRQSVAFWCNPISGHATLYWYQQILGQGPKLLIQFQNNGVVDDSQLPKDRFSAERLKGVDSTLKIQPAKLEDSAVYLCASSLSGYRLTEAFFGQGTRLTVV.

The rearrangement uses TRBV7-9 and TRBJ2-1; 7 nucleotides line up with TRBD2. Germline lookup yields CDR1 SEHNR and CDR2 FQNEAQ (reference sequence). With V trimmed by 1 base and J by 6 bases, 9 bases remained unmatched. This CDR3 spans 16 amino acids. CDR3 protein: CASSLGASGGTNEQFF. CDR3 nucleotide sequence: TGTGCCAGCAGCTTAGGGGCTAGCGGAGGCACCAATGAGCAGTTCTTC.

In the case of this clone: The junction and the germline gene differ at one end; a read error may be behind it. The chain joins TRBV28 to TRBJ2-5; possible D gene TRBD1, 6 bases. Germline-derived CDR1 and CDR2 are MDHEN and SYDVKM. This CDR3 has 12 residues. CDR3 nucleotide sequence: TGTGCCAGCAGGGGGACAAGAGAGATCCAGTACTTC. It encodes CASRGTREIQYF.

The chain joins TRBV7-9 to TRBJ2-1; 11 bases fit TRBD2. The germline V gene has CDR1 SEHNR and CDR2 FQNEAQ (reference sequence). With V trimmed by 4 bases and J by 5 bases, 4 bases remained unmatched. The CDR3 is 15 residues long. The CDR3 DNA is TGTGCCAGCAGCTCCGGGACTAGCGGAAACAATGAGCAGTTCTTC. This codes for CASSSGTSGNNEQFF.

The chain has TRBV29-1 and TRBJ1-4; D unclear. Germline V lookup: CDR1 SQVTM, CDR2 ANQGSEA. V lost 4 bases and J 3 bases, leaving 9 bases between the germline ends. The CDR3 contains 13 residues. CDR3 sequence reads: CSVVRSPNEKLFF. CDR3 DNA sequence: TGCAGCGTTGTACGGTCGCCTAATGAAAAACTGTTTTTT.

The table lists this clone with a few counts. The gene calls are TRBV20-1 and TRBJ1-1; D may be TRBD1 (6 bases). The CDR3 is made up of 11 amino acids. V was cut by 5 bases and J by 5 bases, with 9 bases left in between. Germline V gene lookup returns CDR1 DFQATT and CDR2 SNEGSKA (reference sequence). CDR3 bases: TGCAGTGCTCTTCAGGGGACTGAAGCTTTCTTT. Protein sequence: CSALQGTEAFF.